This T cell receptor (beta chain) was sequenced for a study of T cells in Graves' hyperthyroidism and ophthalmopathy. Points from the study as a whole: In validation, the model predicted ophthalmopathy. These predictions came a median roughly six months before onset.

Patients aged 18 to 65 had newly diagnosed hyperthyroidism that had lasted under 2 months. Exclusion of a patient resulted from uncontrolled infection, other autoimmune disease, pregnancy or lactation. Researchers took RNA transcripts and amplified the TCR beta CDR3 regions from them. First-round RT-PCR of the TCR CDR3 relied on the HTBI primer set. MiXCR, run by TCRdb on the multiplex PCR reads, gives a single entry per CDR3 protein. This sample carries approximately 430,000 distinct CDR3 sequences, about a sixth of them seen once, and the ten largest clones take approximately 14%. This clonotype came up a few times. The antigen is not known. Germline CDR1 reads KGHDR; CDR2 reads SFDVKD. V lost 5 bases and J 4 bases, leaving 7 bases between the germline ends. CDR3 size: 12 residues.

The chain links TRBV24-1 to TRBJ2-5, with D uncertain. The source is a woman aged 18-29 years with Graves' hyperthyroidism. Sequencing was performed on blood. The CDR3 loop is CATSALGETQYF. Written as DNA, the CDR3 is TGTGCCACCAGTGCCCTAGGAGAGACCCAGTACTTC.